The T cell receptor (beta chain) under discussion was sequenced for a study of regulatory T cells in long-lasting Graves disease (dated by TCRdb to about 2021). Regarding the complete study: Persistent Graves' disease was defined as persistently positive TSH receptor autoantibodies together with antithyroid drug treatment for over 5 years. Peripheral blood TCR sequencing and RNA sequencing compared persistent Graves' disease patients with newly diagnosed Graves' disease patients. A total of 35 or so samples underwent TCR sequencing: around 13 from persistent and roughly 20 from newly diagnosed Graves' disease patients. Antithyroid drugs had been taken for ten to twelve years on average by persistent Graves' disease patients in the clinical cohort. The study was conducted in China and was registered as a clinical trial. The paper's findings and limits, for the study overall: The authors noted that the small sample size was a limitation that may lower accuracy. Preferential use of TRBV28, TRBJ1-2 and TRBJ2-5 was observed in persistent disease, whereas TRBV20-1 and TRBJ2-1 were favored in newly diagnosed disease. Only the TCR beta chain was sequenced and analyzed. Lower TCR Shannon entropy and fewer highly expanded clones were observed in persistent Graves' disease patients than in newly diagnosed patients, which suggested clonal expansion. Patients with persistent disease shared more public clonotypes (fewer than 3,000) than newly diagnosed patients did (roughly 970). Only peripheral blood was studied, because thyroid tissue, the primary lesion, was inaccessible.

The intended sense of this specimen's time point label: persistent/refractory GD, antithyroid drugs over 5 years with positive TRAb. For both TCR sequencing and RNA sequencing, RNA was extracted from PBMCs in TRIzol. Graves' disease was diagnosed according to American Thyroid Association guidelines. Patients were recruited from an endocrinology department in Xi'an, China. Each patient gave 8.5 to 9.5 milliliters of peripheral blood, collected in an EDTA anticoagulant tube. Ficoll Paque Plus density gradient separation was used to isolate PBMCs, and no further T cell sorting was performed. An Agilent 2100 Bioanalyzer and agarose gel were used to check RNA quality, and a NanoDrop 2000 was used to measure RNA concentration. The junction carries 16 bases between V and J, which are trimmed by 3 bases and 4 bases respectively. The CDR3 sequence holds 16 residues, the cysteine and phenylalanine included. The sequence is cut down to CDR3 DNA, 48 bases in frame from base 1. For CDR1 and CDR2, the germline V gene lists SGHDN and FVKESK.

Preparation of the library involved multiplex PCR. The listed sequencing device is Illumina HiSeq 4000. TCR beta libraries were built with iRepertoire HTBI primers and Arm-PCR amplification of CDR3 regions. Before sequencing, the PCR products underwent gel purification. In the authors' own workflow: Across samples, about 63 TRBV and 14 TRBJ segments were identified and used for gene usage analysis of CDR3 amino acid clonotypes. Filtered high-quality paired reads were merged into contigs using COPE and FqMerger. BLAST was used to align contigs to IMGT TRBV, TRBD and TRBJ reference genes, and CDR3 was defined according to IMGT. Any clonotype with a frequency above 0.1% was counted as a highly expanded clone. Repertoire diversity was measured by Shannon entropy, and V-J evenness by the Gini coefficient. A clonotype found in more than one individual was treated as public. TCRdb reprocessing: public reads trimmed at Q25 with fastp, clones called with MiXCR, in-frame beta chains kept. Identical CDR3 proteins give one entry, which carries the most common genes and DNA. These V and J calls are TCRdb output, not the study's own analysis. Present in this sample are over 250,000 distinct CDR3 sequences, 22% of which were seen just once. The top ten hold about 56% of the sample.

On this clonotype: Its antigen specificity is not known. No much larger clonotype is one base removed from it; base qualities were not supplied.

The sequence came from a female donor with Graves disease. In this chain, TRBV14 is recombined with TRBJ2-1; the D call is tentative, TRBD1 or TRBD2, as each matches 5 bases. Material: peripheral blood mononuclear cells (PBMCs), obtained when the disease was refractory, from a patient treated with antithyroid drugs. CDR3 region: CASSQQAGAGYNEQFF. The DNA is TGTGCCAGCAGCCAGCAGGCCGGGGCTGGATACAATGAGCAGTTCTTC. Outside the CDR3, residues come from the reference TRBV14 and TRBJ2-1 proteins, so the full variable domain is: EAGVTQFPSHSVIEKGQTVTLRCDPISGHDNLYWYRRVMGKEIKFLLHFVKESKQDESGMPNNRFLAERTGGTYSTLKVQPAELEDSGVYFCASSQQAGAGYNEQFFGPGTRLTVL.